These 12 T cell receptor beta chains came from one sample sequenced in a study of cytomegalovirus exposure and HLA in healthy donors. The PCR had 60 Vbeta and 13 Jbeta primers. TCRdb's table, derived via immunoSEQ multiplex PCR, lists solely in-frame clones and lacks some. The sample records around 130,000 clones, roughly four fifths being singletons. Sequenced: PBMCs. These receptors came from a man between 40 and 49 years old in good health and CMV-seronegative.

This clone has only one observation. This sequence joins TRBV7-2 and TRBJ2-5, with 10 bases matching TRBD1. This CDR3 contains 14 residues. J gave up 4 bases and V 5 bases, and 4 bases lay outside the gene matches. The germline V gene has CDR1 SGHTA and CDR2 FQGNSA. DNA for the CDR3: TGTGCCAGCAGCCCGCGACAGGGGGCAGAGACCCAGTACTTC. Protein product: CASSPRQGAETQYF.

The chain links TRBV5-1 to TRBJ2-1; 11 bases are a match to TRBD1. The trim removed 4 bases at V and 7 bases at J, leaving 4 bases unmatched. Germline lookup yields CDR1 SGHRS and CDR2 YFSETQ. The CDR3 loop spans 14 amino acids. CDR3 residues: CASSPDRGQNEQFF. The CDR3 DNA is TGCGCCAGCAGCCCGGACAGGGGGCAGAATGAGCAGTTCTTC.

This sequence joins TRBV5-1 and TRBJ2-5; weak D call: TRBD2 (5 bases). CDR1 is SGHRS, CDR2 YFSETQ, per germline. V was trimmed by 4 bases and J by 3 bases, leaving 13 bases between them. The CDR3 is 14 residues long. CDR3 sequence (DNA): TGCGCCAGCAGCCCCGGGGAGTGGGAAGAGACCCAGTACTTC. It is translated as CASSPGEWEETQYF.

This clone was seen a single time. The genes are TRBV7-2 and TRBJ2-5; 7 positions match TRBD1. The CDR3 runs to 13 residues. V lost 4 bases and J lost 2; bases outside the gene matches: 1. Germline V gene sequence: CDR1 SGHTA, CDR2 FQGNSA. The CDR3 nucleotides read TGTGCCAGCAGCTGGGGACAGCAAGAGACCCAGTACTTC. Its translation: CASSWGQQETQYF.

The chain carries TRBV29-1 and TRBJ1-2; D remains unclear. Trimming took 3 bases from V and 4 from J, leaving 9 bases between them. From germline, CDR1 is SQVTM and CDR2 ANQGSEA. The CDR3 extends over 12 amino acids. The CDR3 region is CSVDFPGYGYTF. The DNA of the CDR3 is TGCAGCGTTGATTTCCCGGGCTATGGCTACACCTTC.

The table lists this clone with a count of one. The chain has TRBV6-6 and TRBJ2-7; D is possibly TRBD2 (6 bases). Per germline, CDR1 MNHNY and CDR2 SVGAGI (reference sequence). Trimming removed 6 bases at V and 11 bases at J, with 20 bases between. This CDR3 region has 13 residues. The CDR3 nucleotides read TGTGCCAGCAGCCCCGGGGAGAGCGGCGGGGAGTACTTC. The encoded protein is CASSPGESGGEYF.

In the case of this clone: Different DNA sequences within this sample yield the same CDR3. V and J are TRBV4-3 and TRBJ2-3; perhaps TRBD2 as D (6 bases). V lost 0 bases and J lost 1, with 8 bases in between. This CDR3 has 15 amino acids. In germline, CDR1 is LGHNA, CDR2 YSLEER. The CDR3: CASSQEGTGTDTQYF. DNA for the CDR3: TGCGCCAGCAGCCAAGAAGGGACTGGCACAGATACGCAGTATTTT.

The V and J genes are TRBV29-1 and TRBJ2-7; possibly TRBD1 for D (6 bases). The V and J ends lost 1 base and 3 bases respectively, with 16 bases between them. This CDR3 contains 15 residues. In germline, CDR1 is SQVTM, CDR2 ANQGSEA. CDR3 protein: CSVEAGVGGLYEQYF. CDR3 DNA sequence: TGCAGCGTTGAAGCAGGGGTCGGCGGCCTCTACGAGCAGTACTTC.

The V call is TRBV15, the J call TRBJ2-7, with 11 bases identical to TRBD1. The germline gives CDR1 LNHNV, CDR2 YYDKDF (reference sequence). V trimming: 0 bases; J trimming: 1 base; junction bases outside the gene matches: 8. CDR3 length: 18 amino acids. The CDR3 loop reads CATSREHPGTGGSYEQYF. CDR3 DNA sequence: TGTGCCACCAGCAGAGAACACCCAGGGACAGGGGGGTCCTACGAGCAGTACTTC. Variable domain in full (rest from reference TRBV15 and TRBJ2-7): DAMVIQNPRYQVTQFGKPVTLSCSQTLNHNVMYWYQQKSSQAPKLLFHYYDKDFNNEADTPDNFQSRRPNTSFCFLDIRSPGLGDTAMYLCATSREHPGTGGSYEQYFGPGTRLTVT.

The V and J genes are TRBV7-9 and TRBJ2-3; D remains ambiguous. The CDR3 runs to 11 residues. Trimming shortened V by 10 bases and J by 5 bases, and 10 bases separated the two germline ends. Germline loops: CDR1 SEHNR, CDR2 FQNEAQ (reference sequence). CDR3 region: CATASGDTQYF. Here the CDR3 DNA reads TGTGCCACAGCTTCGGGAGATACGCAGTATTTT.

The rearrangement links TRBV6-1 to TRBJ2-7, with 8 positions matching TRBD2. Germline CDR1 MNHNS, CDR2 SASEGT. The V segment lost 6 bases and the J segment 3 bases; nucleotides outside the gene matches: 7. CDR3 size: 14 residues. DNA of the CDR3: TGTGCCAGCAGGATAGCGGGACTAGGCTACGAGCAGTACTTC. Residues: CASRIAGLGYEQYF.

V is TRBV19 and J is TRBJ2-5; D is possibly TRBD2 (6 bases). The CDR3 covers 15 residues. Germline loops: CDR1 LNHDA, CDR2 SQIVND (reference sequence). The V end lost 5 bases, the J end lost 4 bases, and 17 bases lay between the germline ends. Here the CDR3 reads CASSQRASIVETQYF. CDR3 nucleotides: TGTGCCAGTAGTCAGCGGGCCTCGATAGTAGAGACCCAGTACTTC.